The clone carrying this TCR beta chain was found once. Its antigen is still unknown. This CDR3 contains 12 residues. The V end was cut by 5 bases, the J end by 9 bases, with 14 bases between. From germline, CDR1 is SGDLS and CDR2 YYNGEE. This specimen belongs to a study of cytomegalovirus exposure and HLA in healthy donors. Study conclusions and caveats: Per a prior analysis, the majority of TCR beta V segments were productive roughly 87% or roughly 30% of the time.

In the PCR, 60 Vbeta and 13 Jbeta primers were used. Profiling relied on immunoSEQ multiplex PCR, and the TCRdb table lists in-frame clones only, not all of them. The profile shows under 200,000 clones, around three quarters of them singletons. This TCR was recovered from a woman younger than 45 in good health and CMV-seropositive. V and J are TRBV9 and TRBJ1-1; a weak D match, TRBD1 (5 bases). The sequencing sample was made of PBMCs. The chain's CDR3 is CASRRDGGKAFF. CDR3 sequence (DNA): TGTGCCAGCAGGCGGGATGGGGGGAAAGCTTTCTTT.